The rows below give T cell receptor beta chains drawn from one sample of a study of T-cell reconstitution after alpha-beta-depleted transplantation in children. MiXCR, applied by TCRdb to the PCR reads, yields one record per CDR3 protein. The repertoire holds 600,000 to 800,000 distinct CDR3 sequences, about 12% seen once, with 0.79% in the top ten. The sample here was PBMCs, taken before TCRalphabeta/CD19-depleted stem cell transplant. The receptor source for this set is a girl aged 2 to 9 with congenital amegakaryocytic thrombocytopenia, due to receive a stem cell transplant. CDR3s include the opening cysteine and the closing phenylalanine or tryptophan. Each record gives: V gene, J gene, CDR3 protein.

TRBV12-3/TRBV12-4,TRBJ2-3,CASSGQMGDGTDTQYF
TRBV6-1,TRBJ1-1,CASRKTVMNTEAFF
TRBV12-3/TRBV12-4,TRBJ1-2,CASTTRVHRPDGYTF
TRBV6-5,TRBJ2-3,CASSSLAGGSDTQYF
TRBV20-1,TRBJ2-5,CSASANPGTPLETQYF
TRBV20-1,TRBJ1-4,CSAPLLTGGNEKLFF
TRBV24-1,TRBJ2-1,CATSDLSPSAGPSYNEQFF
TRBV7-9,TRBJ1-2,CASSFSVDGYTF
TRBV20-1,TRBJ1-2,CSARDADRTRGYTF
TRBV7-9,TRBJ2-4,CASSKTVAKNIQYF
TRBV5-1,TRBJ1-2,CASSVDRANYGYTF
TRBV27,TRBJ1-2,CASSLWPGLDYYGYTF
TRBV20-1,TRBJ1-1,CSASFRPGRWNTEAFF
TRBV6-5,TRBJ2-1,CASSYGIGSGISFNEQFF
TRBV20-1,TRBJ1-2,CSARADRGIGYTF
TRBV20-1,TRBJ2-3,CSALDGTSGRRGTDTQYF
TRBV5-1,TRBJ2-3,CASSLGQGAPTQYF
TRBV11-2,TRBJ2-7,CASSPPPVEAEQYF
TRBV20-1,TRBJ2-1,CSASSSSNEQFF
TRBV20-1,TRBJ2-3,CSATPRTEVTDTQYF
TRBV12-3/TRBV12-4,TRBJ2-7,CASSLDRDRDHEQYF
TRBV27,TRBJ2-1,CASSIGAGGPEQFF
TRBV30,TRBJ1-1,CAWSLDRVNTEAFF
TRBV6-1,TRBJ2-7,CASSRGRATYEQYF
TRBV29-1,TRBJ1-1,CSTTRTGEGTEAFF
TRBV4-1,TRBJ2-2,CASMGLTPGELFF
TRBV11-2,TRBJ1-1,CASSLDARAKAFF
TRBV29-1,TRBJ2-1,CSSERGRANEQFF
TRBV20-1,TRBJ1-2,CSASRQVYGYTF
TRBV23-1,TRBJ2-5,CASSQSKETQYF
TRBV7-9,TRBJ1-1,CANSLEGRTEAFF
TRBV25-1,TRBJ2-1,CASSAFPGRSNNEQFF
TRBV29-1,TRBJ2-5,CSVSGTGSLQETQYF
TRBV10-2,TRBJ2-2,CASSGLAVTGELFF
TRBV29-1,TRBJ2-6,CSVDGSGANVLTF
TRBV28,TRBJ2-1,CASSFVMGKGPTSERSSYNEQFF
TRBV6-1,TRBJ2-1,CASSEDYRDGEQFF
TRBV6-5,TRBJ1-1,CASSYSGGATEAFF
TRBV5-1,TRBJ2-3,CASSLQDTDTQYF
TRBV2,TRBJ2-3,CASGEGETDTQYF
TRBV5-1,TRBJ2-3,CASSPRGPSPTDTQYF
TRBV15,TRBJ1-1,CATSPRTVTLAFF
TRBV12-3/TRBV12-4,TRBJ1-6,CASSAGVSPLHF
TRBV4-1,TRBJ2-3,CASSPISRTTDTQYF
TRBV29-1,TRBJ2-2,CSGTGRYTGELFF
TRBV11-2,TRBJ2-1,CASSSSGTSGNNEQFF
TRBV5-1,TRBJ2-4,CASKLGLLAKNIQYF
TRBV5-1,TRBJ2-1,CASSNTGLGINEQFF
TRBV29-1,TRBJ2-7,CSVDDEGSYEQYF
TRBV7-7,TRBJ2-1,CASSPRDRVVIGSYNEQFF
TRBV20-1,TRBJ2-2,CSANSGRNGELFF
TRBV7-9,TRBJ1-2,CASSPGSDGGYTF
TRBV5-1,TRBJ2-5,CASSSTIQETQYF
TRBV18,TRBJ2-2,CASSPQVLRAFVDTGELFF
TRBV5-1,TRBJ2-7,CASSVGPGYEQYF
TRBV12-3/TRBV12-4,TRBJ2-5,CATRATGGLETQYF
TRBV7-2,TRBJ2-3,CASSPDLGDTQYF